This T cell receptor beta chain was retrieved from a study of metastatic and nonmetastatic thyroid tumors. Each patient went into thyroid surgery without having received any treatment. TCRdb re-called the PCR reads through MiXCR. The data hold some 18,000 clones, with about 23% observed a single time. The sample holds many counts of this clone. Distinct nucleotide sequences in the sample also encode this CDR3. The source of this sequence is a male donor with papillary thyroid cancer or a benign thyroid nodule (not recorded which). Some clones in this sample may be carry-over from other donors' samples. The sequencing sample was made of tumor tissue.

The CDR3 sequence: CSARDRRHPNTEAFF. CDR3 nucleotides: TGCAGTGCTAGAGATCGGCGGCACCCGAACACTGAAGCTTTCTTT. The chain uses TRBV20-1 and TRBJ1-1; the D is unclear. Per germline, CDR1 DFQATT and CDR2 SNEGSKA (reference sequence). This CDR3 has 15 amino acids. Between the trimmed V and J ends, which lost 0 bases and 1 base, there was a span of 12 bases.